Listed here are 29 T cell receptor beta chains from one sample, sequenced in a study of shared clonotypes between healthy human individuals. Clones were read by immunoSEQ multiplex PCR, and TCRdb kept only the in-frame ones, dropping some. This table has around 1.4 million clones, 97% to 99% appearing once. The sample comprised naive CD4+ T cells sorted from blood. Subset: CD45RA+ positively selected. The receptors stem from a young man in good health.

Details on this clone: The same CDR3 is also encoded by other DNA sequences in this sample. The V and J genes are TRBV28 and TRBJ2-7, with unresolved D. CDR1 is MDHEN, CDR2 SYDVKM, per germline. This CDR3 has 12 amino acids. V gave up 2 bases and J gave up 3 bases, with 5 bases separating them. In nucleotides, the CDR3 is TGTGCCAGCAGTTTACTTTACTACGAGCAGTACTTC. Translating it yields CASSLLYYEQYF.

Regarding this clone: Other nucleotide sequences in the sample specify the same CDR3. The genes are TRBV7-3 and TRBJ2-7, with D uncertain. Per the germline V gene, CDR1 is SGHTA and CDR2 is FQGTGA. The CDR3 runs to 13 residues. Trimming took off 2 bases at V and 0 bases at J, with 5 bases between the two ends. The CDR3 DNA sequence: TGTGCCAGCAGCTTAGGTCCCTCCTACGAGCAGTACTTC. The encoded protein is CASSLGPSYEQYF.

This CDR3 reads CASSFGGPEQYF. CDR3 bases: TGTGCCAGCAGCTTTGGCGGGCCTGAGCAGTACTTC. The chain has TRBV5-6 and TRBJ2-7, with a weak D call TRBD2 (5 bases). CDR3 size: 12 residues. Between the trimmed V and J ends, which lost 2 bases and 7 bases, there was a span of 10 bases. The germline V gene has CDR1 SGHDT and CDR2 YYEEEE.

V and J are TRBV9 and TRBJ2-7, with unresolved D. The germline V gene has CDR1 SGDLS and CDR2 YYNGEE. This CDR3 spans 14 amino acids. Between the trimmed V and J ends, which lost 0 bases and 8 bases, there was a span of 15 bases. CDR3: CASSVDVGSLQQYF. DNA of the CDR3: TGTGCCAGCAGCGTAGACGTGGGAAGTTTGCAGCAGTACTTC.

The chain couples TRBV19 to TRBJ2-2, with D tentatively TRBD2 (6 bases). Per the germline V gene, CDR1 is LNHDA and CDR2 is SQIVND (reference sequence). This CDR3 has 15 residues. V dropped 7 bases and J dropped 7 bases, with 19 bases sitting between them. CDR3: CASTDVGGFIGELFF. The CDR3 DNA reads TGTGCCAGTACCGACGTTGGGGGGTTTATCGGGGAGCTGTTTTTT.

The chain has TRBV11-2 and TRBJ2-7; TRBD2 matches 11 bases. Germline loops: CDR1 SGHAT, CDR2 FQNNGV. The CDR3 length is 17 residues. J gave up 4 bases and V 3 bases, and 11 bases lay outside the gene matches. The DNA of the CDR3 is TGTGCCAGCAGCTTTTATCCCTCTAGCGGGAGGAGTTACGAGCAGTACTTC. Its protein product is CASSFYPSSGRSYEQYF. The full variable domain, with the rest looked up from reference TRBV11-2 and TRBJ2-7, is EAGVAQSPRYKIIEKRQSVAFWCNPISGHATLYWYQQILGQGPKLLIQFQNNGVVDDSQLPKDRFSAERLKGVDSTLKIQPAKLEDSAVYLCASSFYPSSGRSYEQYFGPGTRLTVT.

CDR3 in amino acids: CASSRYQGAEAFF. CDR3 DNA: TGTGCCAGCAGTCGATACCAAGGGGCTGAAGCTTTCTTT. J is TRBJ1-1 and V is TRBV6-6; tentatively, D is TRBD1 (5 bases). Deletions cut 5 bases from V and 6 bases from J, with 13 bases between. CDR3 length equals 13 residues. Germline values: CDR1 MNHNY, CDR2 SVGAGI (reference sequence).

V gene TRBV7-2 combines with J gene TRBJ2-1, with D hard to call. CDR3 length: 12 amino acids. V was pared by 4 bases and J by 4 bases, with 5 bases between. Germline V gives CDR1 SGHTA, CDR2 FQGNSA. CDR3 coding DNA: TGTGCCAGCAGCTCAGAGTACAATGAGCAGTTCTTC. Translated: CASSSEYNEQFF.

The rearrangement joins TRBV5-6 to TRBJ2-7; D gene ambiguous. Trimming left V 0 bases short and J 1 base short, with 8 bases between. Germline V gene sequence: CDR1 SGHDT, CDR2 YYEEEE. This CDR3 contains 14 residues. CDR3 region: CASSLEGLSYEQYF. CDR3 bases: TGTGCCAGCAGCTTGGAAGGCCTTTCCTACGAGCAGTACTTC.

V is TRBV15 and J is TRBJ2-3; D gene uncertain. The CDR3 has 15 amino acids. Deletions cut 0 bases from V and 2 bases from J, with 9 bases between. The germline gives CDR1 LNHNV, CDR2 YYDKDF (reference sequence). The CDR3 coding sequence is TGTGCCACCAGCAGAGATCACCTGTACACAGATACGCAGTATTTT. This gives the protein CATSRDHLYTDTQYF.

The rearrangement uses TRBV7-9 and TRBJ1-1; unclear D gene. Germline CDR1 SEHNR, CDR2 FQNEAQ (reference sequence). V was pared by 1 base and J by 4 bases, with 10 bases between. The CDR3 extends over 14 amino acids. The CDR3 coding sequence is TGTGCCAGCAGCTTAGTCGTTGGTTTCACTGAAGCTTTCTTT. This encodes CASSLVVGFTEAFF. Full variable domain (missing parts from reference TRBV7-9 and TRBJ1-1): DTGVSQNPRHKITKRGQNVTFRCDPISEHNRLYWYRQTLGQGPEFLTYFQNEAQLEKSRLLSDRFSAERPKGSFSTLEIQRTEQGDSAMYLCASSLVVGFTEAFFGQGTRLTVV.

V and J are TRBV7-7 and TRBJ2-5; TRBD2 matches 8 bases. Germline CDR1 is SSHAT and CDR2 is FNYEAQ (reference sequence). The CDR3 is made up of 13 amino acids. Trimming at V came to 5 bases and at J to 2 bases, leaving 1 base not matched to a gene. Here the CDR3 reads CASSPGGQETQYF. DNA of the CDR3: TGTGCCAGCAGCCCGGGGGGGCAAGAGACCCAGTACTTC.

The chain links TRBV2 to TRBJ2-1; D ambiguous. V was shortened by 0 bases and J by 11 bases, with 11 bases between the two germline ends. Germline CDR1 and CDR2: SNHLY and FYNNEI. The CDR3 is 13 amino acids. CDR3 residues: CASSEARGVQQFF. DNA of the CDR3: TGTGCCAGCAGTGAAGCGCGTGGGGTTCAGCAGTTCTTC.

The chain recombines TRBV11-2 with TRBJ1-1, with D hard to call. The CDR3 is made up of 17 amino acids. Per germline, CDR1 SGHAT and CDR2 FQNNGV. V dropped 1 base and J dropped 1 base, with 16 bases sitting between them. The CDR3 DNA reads TGTGCCAGCAGCTTAGTTTCGGGGAGACTAGGGAACACTGAAGCTTTCTTT. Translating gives CASSLVSGRLGNTEAFF.

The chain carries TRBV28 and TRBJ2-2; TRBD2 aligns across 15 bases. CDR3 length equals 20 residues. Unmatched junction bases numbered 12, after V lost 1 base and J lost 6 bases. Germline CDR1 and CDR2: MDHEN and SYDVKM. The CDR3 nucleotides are TGTGCCAGCAGTTTATCTGAGTGGACTAGCGGGAGGGCCCGGGCCGGGGAGCTGTTTTTT. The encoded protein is CASSLSEWTSGRARAGELFF.

CDR3 residues: CASSQRTGVPSGANVLTF. The DNA for the CDR3 is TGTGCCAGCAGCCAGAGGACAGGGGTCCCTTCTGGGGCCAACGTCCTGACTTTC. V is TRBV7-9 and J is TRBJ2-6; 9 nucleotides align to TRBD1. V lost 5 bases, J lost 1 base, and 9 bases stayed unmatched. Germline V gene lookup returns CDR1 SEHNR and CDR2 FQNEAQ (reference sequence). This CDR3 is 18 amino acids long.

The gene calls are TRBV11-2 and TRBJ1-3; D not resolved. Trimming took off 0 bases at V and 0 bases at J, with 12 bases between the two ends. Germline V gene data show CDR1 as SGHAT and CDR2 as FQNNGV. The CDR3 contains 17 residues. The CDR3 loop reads CASSLEAGIFSGNTIYF. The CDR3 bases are TGTGCCAGCAGCTTAGAAGCTGGGATATTCTCTGGAAACACCATATATTTT.

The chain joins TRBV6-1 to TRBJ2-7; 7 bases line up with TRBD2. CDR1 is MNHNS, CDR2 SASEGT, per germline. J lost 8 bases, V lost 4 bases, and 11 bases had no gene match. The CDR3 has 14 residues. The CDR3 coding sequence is TGTGCCAGCAGTGGGAAAGTGGCGGGAGCTAAGCAGTACTTC. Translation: CASSGKVAGAKQYF.

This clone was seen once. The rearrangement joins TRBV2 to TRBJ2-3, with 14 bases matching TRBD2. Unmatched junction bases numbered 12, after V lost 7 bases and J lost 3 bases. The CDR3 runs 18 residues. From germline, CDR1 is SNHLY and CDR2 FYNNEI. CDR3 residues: CASTYPGTSGRRTDTQYF. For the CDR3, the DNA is TGTGCCAGCACCTACCCCGGGACTAGCGGGAGACGAACAGATACGCAGTATTTT. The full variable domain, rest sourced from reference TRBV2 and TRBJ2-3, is EPEVTQTPSHQVTQMGQEVILRCVPISNHLYFYWYRQILGQKVEFLVSFYNNEISEKSEIFDDQFSVERPDGSNFTLKIRSTKLEDSAMYFCASTYPGTSGRRTDTQYFGPGTRLTVL.

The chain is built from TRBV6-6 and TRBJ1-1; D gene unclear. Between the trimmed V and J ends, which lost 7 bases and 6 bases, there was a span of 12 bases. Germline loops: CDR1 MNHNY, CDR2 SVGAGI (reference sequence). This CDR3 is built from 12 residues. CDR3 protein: CASTPTTPEAFF. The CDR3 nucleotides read TGTGCCAGCACTCCCACGACCCCTGAAGCTTTCTTT.

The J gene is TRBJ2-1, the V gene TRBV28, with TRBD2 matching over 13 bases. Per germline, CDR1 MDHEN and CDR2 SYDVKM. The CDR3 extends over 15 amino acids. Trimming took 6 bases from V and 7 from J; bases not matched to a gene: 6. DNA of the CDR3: TGTGCCAGCAGGCTCGGGACTAGCGGGATAAATGAGCAGTTCTTC. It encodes CASRLGTSGINEQFF.

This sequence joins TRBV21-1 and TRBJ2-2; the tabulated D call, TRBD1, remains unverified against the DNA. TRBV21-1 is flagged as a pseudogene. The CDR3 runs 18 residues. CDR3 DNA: TGTGCCAGCAGCAACATAAATACAGTCACCGAAGCTACCGGGGAGCTGTTTTTT. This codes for CASSNINTVTEATGELFF.

The DNA for the CDR3 is TGTGCCAGCTCACCGGACAGGTCAACTAATGAAAAACTGTTTTTT. It yields the protein CASSPDRSTNEKLFF. The V gene is TRBV18, the J gene TRBJ1-4; 7 bases line up with TRBD1. V shed 3 bases, J shed 0 bases, and the junction held 1 base outside the gene matches. The length of the CDR3 is 15 residues. CDR1 and CDR2 (germline): KGHSH, LQKENI.

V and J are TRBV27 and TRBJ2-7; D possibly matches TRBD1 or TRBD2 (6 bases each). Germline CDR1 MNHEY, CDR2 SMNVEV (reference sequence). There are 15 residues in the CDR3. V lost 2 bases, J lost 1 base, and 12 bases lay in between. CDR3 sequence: CASSLNGGQSYEQYF. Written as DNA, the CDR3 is TGTGCCAGCAGTTTAAATGGGGGGCAATCCTACGAGCAGTACTTC.

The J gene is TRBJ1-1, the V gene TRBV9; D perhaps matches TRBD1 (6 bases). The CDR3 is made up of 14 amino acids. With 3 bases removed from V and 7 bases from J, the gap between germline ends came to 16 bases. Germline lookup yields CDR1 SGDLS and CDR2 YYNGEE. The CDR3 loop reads CASSESYREGEAFF. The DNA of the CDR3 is TGTGCCAGCAGCGAGTCCTACAGGGAAGGTGAAGCTTTCTTT.

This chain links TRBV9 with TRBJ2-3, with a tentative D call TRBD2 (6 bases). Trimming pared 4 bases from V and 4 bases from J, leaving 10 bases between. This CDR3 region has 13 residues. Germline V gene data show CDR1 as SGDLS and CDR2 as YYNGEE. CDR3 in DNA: TGTGCCAGCAGCCTGACGGGGGCAGATACGCAGTATTTT. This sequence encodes CASSLTGADTQYF.

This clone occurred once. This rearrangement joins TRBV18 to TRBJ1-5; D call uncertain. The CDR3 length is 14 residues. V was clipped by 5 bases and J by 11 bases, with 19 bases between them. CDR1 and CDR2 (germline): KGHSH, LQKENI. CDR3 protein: CASSDTEKLGSQHF. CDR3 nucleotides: TGTGCCAGCTCAGACACCGAGAAGTTGGGGTCCCAGCATTTT.

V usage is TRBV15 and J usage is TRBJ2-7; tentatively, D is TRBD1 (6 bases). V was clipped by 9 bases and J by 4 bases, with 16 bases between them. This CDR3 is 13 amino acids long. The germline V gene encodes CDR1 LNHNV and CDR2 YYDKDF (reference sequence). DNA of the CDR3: TGTGCCACAACACAGGGTAAAGGTTACGAGCAGTACTTC. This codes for CATTQGKGYEQYF.

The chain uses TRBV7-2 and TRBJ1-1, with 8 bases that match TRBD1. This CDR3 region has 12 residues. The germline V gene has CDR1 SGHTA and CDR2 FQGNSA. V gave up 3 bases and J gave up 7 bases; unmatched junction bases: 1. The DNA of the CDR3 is TGTGCCAGCAGCTTGACAGGGGTTGAAGCTTTCTTT. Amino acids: CASSLTGVEAFF.